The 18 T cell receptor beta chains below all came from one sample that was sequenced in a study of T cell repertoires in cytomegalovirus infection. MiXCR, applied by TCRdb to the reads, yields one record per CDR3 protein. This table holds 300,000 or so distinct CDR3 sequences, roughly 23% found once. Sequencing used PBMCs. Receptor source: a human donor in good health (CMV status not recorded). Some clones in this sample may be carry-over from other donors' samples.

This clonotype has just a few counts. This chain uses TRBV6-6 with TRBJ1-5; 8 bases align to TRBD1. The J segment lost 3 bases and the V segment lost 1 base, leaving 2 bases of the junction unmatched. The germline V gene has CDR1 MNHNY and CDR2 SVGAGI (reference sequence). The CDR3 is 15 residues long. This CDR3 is CASSYLTGDNQPQHF. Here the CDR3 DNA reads TGTGCCAGCAGTTACTTGACAGGGGACAATCAGCCCCAGCATTTT.

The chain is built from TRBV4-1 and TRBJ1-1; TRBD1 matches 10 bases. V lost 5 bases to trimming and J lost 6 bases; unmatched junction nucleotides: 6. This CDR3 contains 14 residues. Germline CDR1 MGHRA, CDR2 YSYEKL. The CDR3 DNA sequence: TGCGCCAGCAGCGCCGGGACAGGGGTCCCTGAAGCTTTCTTT. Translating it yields CASSAGTGVPEAFF.

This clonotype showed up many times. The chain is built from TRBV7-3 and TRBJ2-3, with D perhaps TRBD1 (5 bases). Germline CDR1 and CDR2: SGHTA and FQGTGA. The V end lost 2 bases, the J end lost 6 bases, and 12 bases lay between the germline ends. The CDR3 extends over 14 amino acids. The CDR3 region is CASSLGPNRDTQYF. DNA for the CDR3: TGTGCCAGCAGCTTAGGGCCAAACAGGGATACGCAGTATTTT. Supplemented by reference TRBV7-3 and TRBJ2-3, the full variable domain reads GAGVSQTPSNKVTEKGKYVELRCDPISGHTALYWYRQSLGQGPEFLIYFQGTGAADDSGLPNDRFFAVRPEGSVSTLKIQRTERGDSAVYLCASSLGPNRDTQYFGPGTRLTVL.

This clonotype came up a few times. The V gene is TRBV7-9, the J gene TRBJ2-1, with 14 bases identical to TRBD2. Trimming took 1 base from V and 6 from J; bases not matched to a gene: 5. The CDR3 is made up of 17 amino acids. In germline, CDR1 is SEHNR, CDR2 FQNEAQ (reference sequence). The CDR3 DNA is TGTGCCAGCAGCTTAGGACTAGCGGGAGGGGTCCTCAATGAGCAGTTCTTC. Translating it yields CASSLGLAGGVLNEQFF.

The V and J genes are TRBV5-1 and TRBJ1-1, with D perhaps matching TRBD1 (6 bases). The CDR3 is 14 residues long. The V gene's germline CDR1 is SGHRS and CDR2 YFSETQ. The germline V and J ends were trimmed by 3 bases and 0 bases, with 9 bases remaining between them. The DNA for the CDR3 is TGCGCCAGCAGCTATCGGACAGTGAACACTGAAGCTTTCTTT. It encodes CASSYRTVNTEAFF. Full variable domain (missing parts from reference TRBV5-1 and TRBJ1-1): KAGVTQTPRYLIKTRGQQVTLSCSPISGHRSVSWYQQTPGQGLQFLFEYFSETQRNKGNFPGRFSGRQFSNSRSEMNVSTLELGDSALYLCASSYRTVNTEAFFGQGTRLTVV.

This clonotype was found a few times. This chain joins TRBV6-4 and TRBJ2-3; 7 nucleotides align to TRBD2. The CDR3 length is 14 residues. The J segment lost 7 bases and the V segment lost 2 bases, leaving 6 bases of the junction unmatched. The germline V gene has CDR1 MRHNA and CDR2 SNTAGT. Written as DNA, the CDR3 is TGTGCCAGCAGTGACGGGGGGGACTTCAATACGCAGTATTTT. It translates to CASSDGGDFNTQYF.

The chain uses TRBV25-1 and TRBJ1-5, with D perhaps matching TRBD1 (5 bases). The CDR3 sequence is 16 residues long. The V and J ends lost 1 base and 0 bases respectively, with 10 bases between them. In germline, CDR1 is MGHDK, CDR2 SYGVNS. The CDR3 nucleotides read TGTGCCAGCAGTGAATGGGGCGACGCTAGCAATCAGCCCCAGCATTTT. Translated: CASSEWGDASNQPQHF.

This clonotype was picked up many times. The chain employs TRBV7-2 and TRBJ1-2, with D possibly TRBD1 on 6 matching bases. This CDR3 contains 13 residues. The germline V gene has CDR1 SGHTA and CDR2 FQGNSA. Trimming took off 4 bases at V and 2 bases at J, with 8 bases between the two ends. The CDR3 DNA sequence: TGTGCCAGCAGCTGGGACACCAACTATGGCTACACCTTC. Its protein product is CASSWDTNYGYTF.

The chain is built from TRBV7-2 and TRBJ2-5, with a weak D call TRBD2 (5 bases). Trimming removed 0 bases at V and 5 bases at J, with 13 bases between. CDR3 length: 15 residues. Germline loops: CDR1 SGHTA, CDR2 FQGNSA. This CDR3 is CASSLALGEWETQYF. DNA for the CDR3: TGTGCCAGCAGCTTAGCGCTCGGGGAATGGGAGACCCAGTACTTC.

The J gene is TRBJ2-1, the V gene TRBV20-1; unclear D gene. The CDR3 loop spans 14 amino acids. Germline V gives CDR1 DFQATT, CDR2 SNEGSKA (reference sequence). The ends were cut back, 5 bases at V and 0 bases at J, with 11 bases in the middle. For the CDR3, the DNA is TGCAGTGCTGGTTTAACGAGCTCCTACAATGAGCAGTTCTTC. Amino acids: CSAGLTSSYNEQFF.

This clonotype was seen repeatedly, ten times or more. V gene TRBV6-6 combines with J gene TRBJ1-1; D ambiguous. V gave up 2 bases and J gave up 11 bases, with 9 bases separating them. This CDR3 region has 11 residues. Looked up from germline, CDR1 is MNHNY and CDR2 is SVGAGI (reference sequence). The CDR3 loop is CASSYPDTAFF. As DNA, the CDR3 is TGTGCCAGCAGTTACCCCGACACGGCTTTCTTT.

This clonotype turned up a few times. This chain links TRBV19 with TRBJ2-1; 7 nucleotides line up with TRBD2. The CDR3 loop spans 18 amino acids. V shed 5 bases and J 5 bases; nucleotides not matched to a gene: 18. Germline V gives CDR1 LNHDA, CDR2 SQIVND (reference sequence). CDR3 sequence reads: CASSRGTDGAGSHNEQFF. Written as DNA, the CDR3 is TGTGCCAGTAGTCGCGGCACAGATGGAGCGGGATCCCACAATGAGCAGTTCTTC.

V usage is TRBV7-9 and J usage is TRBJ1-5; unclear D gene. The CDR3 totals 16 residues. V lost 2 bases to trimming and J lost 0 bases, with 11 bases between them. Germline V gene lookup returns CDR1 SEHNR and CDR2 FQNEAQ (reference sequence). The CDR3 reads CASSLSGLDSNQPQHF. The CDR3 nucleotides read TGTGCCAGCAGCTTATCCGGATTAGATAGCAATCAGCCCCAGCATTTT.

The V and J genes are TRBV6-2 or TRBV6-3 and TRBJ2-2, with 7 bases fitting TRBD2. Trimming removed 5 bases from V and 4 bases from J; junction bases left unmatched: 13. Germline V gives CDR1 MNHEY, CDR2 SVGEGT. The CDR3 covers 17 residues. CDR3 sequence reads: CASSPWEGISGTGELFF. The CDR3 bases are TGTGCCAGCAGTCCCTGGGAGGGCATTTCGGGCACCGGGGAGCTGTTTTTT.

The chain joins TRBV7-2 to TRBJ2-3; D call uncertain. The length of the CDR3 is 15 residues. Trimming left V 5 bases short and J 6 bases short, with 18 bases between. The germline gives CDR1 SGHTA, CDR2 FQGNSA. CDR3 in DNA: TGTGCCAGCAGCCCTTTCTCGGCCCACCCCGATACGCAGTATTTT. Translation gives CASSPFSAHPDTQYF.

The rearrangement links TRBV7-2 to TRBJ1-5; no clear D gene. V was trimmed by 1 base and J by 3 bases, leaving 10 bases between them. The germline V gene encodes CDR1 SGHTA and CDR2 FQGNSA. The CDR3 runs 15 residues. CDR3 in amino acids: CASSLDGIVNQPQHF. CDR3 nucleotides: TGTGCCAGCAGCTTAGATGGGATAGTCAATCAGCCCCAGCATTTT.

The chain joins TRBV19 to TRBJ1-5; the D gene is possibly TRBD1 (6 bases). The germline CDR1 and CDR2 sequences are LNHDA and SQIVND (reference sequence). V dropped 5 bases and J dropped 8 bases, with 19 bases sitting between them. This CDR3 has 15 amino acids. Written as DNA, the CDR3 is TGTGCCAGTAGTGGCCCGAGGGGGGAGAATGAGCCCCAGCATTTT. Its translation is CASSGPRGENEPQHF.

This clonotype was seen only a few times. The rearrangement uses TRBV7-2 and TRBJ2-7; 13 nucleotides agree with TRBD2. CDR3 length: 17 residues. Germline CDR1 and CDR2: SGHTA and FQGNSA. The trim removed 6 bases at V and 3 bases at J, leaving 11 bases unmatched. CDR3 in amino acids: CASSRLAGGQTLYEQYF. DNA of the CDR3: TGTGCCAGCAGTCGACTAGCGGGAGGCCAGACTCTCTACGAGCAGTACTTC.